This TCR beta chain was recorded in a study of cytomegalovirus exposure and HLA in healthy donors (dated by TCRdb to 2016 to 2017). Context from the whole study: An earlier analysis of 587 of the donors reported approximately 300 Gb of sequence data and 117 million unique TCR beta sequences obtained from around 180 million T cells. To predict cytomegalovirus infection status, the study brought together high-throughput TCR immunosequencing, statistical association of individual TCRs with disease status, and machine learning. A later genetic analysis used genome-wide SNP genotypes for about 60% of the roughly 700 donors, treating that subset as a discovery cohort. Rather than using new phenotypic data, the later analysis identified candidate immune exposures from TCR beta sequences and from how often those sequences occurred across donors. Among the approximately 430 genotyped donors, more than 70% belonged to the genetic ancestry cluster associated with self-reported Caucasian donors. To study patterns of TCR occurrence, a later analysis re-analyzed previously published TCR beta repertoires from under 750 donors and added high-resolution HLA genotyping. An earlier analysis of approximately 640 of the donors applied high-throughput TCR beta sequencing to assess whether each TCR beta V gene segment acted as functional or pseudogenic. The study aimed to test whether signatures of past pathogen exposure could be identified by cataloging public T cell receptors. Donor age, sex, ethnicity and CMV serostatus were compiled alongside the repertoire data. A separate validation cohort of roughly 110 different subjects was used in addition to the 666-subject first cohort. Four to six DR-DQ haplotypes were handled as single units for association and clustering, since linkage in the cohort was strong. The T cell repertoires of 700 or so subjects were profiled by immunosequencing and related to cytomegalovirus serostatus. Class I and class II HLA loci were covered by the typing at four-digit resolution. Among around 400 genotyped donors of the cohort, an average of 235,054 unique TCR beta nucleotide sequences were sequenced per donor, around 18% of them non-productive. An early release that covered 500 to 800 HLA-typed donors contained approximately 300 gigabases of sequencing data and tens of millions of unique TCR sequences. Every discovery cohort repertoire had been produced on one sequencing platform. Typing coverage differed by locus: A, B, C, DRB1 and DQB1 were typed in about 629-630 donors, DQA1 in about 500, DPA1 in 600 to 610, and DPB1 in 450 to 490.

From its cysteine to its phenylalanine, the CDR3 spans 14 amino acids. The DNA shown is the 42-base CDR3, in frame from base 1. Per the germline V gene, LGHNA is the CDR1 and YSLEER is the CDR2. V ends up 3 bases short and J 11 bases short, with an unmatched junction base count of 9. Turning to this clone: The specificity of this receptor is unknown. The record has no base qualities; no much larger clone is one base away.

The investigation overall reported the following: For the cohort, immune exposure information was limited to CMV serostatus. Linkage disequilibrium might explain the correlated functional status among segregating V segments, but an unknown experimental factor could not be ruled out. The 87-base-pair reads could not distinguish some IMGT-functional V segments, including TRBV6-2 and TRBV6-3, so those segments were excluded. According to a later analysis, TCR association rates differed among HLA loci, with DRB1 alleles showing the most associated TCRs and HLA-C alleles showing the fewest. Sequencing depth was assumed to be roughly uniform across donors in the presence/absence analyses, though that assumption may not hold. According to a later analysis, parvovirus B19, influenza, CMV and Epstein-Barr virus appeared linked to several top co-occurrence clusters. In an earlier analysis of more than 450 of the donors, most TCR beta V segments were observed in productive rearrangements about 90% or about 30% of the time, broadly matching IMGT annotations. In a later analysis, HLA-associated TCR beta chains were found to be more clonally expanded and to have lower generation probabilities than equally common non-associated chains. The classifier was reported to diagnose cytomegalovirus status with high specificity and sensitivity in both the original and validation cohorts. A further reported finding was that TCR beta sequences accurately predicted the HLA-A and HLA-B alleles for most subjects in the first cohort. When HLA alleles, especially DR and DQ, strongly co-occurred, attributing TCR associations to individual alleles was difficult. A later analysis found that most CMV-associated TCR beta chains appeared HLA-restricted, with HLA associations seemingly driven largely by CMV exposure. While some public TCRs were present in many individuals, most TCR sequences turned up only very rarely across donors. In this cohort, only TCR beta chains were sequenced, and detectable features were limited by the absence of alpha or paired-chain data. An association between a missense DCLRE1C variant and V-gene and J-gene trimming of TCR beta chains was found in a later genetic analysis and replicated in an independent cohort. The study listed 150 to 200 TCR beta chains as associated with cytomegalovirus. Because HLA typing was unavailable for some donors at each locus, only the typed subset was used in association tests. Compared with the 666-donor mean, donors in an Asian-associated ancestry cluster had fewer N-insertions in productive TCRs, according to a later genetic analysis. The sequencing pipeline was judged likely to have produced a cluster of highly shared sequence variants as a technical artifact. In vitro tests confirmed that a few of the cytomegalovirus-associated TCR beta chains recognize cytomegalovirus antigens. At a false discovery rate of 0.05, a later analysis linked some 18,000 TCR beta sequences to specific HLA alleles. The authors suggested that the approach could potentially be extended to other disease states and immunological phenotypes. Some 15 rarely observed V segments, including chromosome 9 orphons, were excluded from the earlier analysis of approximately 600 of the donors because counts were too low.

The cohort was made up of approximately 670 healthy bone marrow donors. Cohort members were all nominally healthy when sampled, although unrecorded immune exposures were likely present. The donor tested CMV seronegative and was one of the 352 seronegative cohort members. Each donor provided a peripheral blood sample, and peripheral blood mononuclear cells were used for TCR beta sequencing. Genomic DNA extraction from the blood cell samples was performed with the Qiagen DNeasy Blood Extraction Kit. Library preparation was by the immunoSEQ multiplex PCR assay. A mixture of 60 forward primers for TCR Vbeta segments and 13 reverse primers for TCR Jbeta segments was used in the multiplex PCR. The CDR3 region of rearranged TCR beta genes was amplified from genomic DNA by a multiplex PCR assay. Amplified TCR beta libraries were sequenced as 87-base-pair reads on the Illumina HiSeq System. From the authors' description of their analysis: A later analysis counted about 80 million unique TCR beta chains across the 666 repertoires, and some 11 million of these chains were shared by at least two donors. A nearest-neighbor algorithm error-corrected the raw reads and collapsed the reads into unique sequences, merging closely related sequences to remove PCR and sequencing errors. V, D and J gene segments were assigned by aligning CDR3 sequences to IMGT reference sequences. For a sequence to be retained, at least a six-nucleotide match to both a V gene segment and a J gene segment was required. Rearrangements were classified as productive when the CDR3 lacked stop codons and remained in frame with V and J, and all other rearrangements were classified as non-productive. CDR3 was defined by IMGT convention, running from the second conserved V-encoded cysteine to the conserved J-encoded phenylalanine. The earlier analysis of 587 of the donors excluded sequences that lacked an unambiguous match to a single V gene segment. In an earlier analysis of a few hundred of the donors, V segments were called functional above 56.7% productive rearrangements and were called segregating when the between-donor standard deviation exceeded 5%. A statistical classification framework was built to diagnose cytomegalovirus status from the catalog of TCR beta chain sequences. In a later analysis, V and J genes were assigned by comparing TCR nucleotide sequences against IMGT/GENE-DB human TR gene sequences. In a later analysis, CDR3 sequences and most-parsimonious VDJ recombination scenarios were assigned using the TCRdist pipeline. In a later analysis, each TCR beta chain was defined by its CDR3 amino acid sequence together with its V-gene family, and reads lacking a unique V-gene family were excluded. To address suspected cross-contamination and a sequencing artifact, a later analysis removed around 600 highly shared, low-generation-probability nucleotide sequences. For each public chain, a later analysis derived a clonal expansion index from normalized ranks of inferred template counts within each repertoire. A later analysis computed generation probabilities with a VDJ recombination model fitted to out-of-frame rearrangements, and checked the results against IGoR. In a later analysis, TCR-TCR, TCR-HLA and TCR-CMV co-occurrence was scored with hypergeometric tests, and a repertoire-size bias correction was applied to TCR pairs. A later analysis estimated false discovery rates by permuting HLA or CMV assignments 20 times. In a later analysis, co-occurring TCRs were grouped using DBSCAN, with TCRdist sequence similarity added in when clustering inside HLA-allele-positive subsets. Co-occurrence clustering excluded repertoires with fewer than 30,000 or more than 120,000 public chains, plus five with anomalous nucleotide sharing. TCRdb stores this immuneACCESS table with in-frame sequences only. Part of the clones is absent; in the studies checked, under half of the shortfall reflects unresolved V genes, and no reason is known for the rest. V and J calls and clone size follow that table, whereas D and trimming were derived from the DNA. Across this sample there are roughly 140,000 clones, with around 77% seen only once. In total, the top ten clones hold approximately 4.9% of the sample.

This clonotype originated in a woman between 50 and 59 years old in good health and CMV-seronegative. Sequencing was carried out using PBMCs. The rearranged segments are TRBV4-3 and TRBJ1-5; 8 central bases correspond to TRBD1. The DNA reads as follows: TGCGCCAGCAGCCAGGACGGACAGGGTGATGCCCAGCATTTT. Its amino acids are CASSQDGQGDAQHF.